This T cell receptor (beta chain) was captured in a study of somatic mutations in cytotoxic T cells in rheumatoid arthritis. Study conclusions and caveats: Of 50 to 75 patients, about eight had a largest CD8+ clone that exceeded 20% of CD8+ cells. Rising age went with increasing CD8+ clonality in rheumatoid arthritis patients; healthy controls showed no such increase.

CDR3 size: 13 residues. The V gene's germline CDR1 is SEHNR and CDR2 FQNEAQ (reference sequence). Trimming shortened V by 6 bases and J by 3 bases, and 12 bases separated the two germline ends. Libraries were prepared by immunoSEQ multiplex PCR; TCRdb keeps only in-frame clonotypes and omits some of them. Of under 4,000 clones in the sample, around 88% were seen once. Notes on this clone: Its matching antigen is unknown.

Material: CD8+ T cells sorted from blood. This chain uses TRBV7-9 with TRBJ2-7; the D gene is possibly TRBD2 (5 bases). This TCR came from a woman in her forties or fifties with rheumatoid arthritis. The CDR3 sequence: CASRLAGGYEQYF. CDR3 sequence (DNA): TGTGCCAGCAGGTTGGCAGGAGGCTACGAGCAGTACTTC.